The sequence of this T cell receptor (beta chain) was determined in a study of shared clonotypes between healthy human individuals. Only in-frame clones appear in the TCRdb table, and some are missing; sequencing was by immunoSEQ multiplex PCR. The table records 700,000 to 950,000 clones, just over 95% of them present only once. The naive CD8 fraction comprised CD45RO-negative cells positively selected for CCR7 and excluded terminally differentiated effector memory CD45RA+ cells. Germline CDR1 SGHTA, CDR2 FQGTGA. The CDR3 is 15 amino acids. Trimming removed 2 bases from V and 3 bases from J, with 11 bases in between. This clone was recorded only once.

This clonotype was sampled from a man aged 30 to 45 in good health. Source material: naive CD8+ T cells sorted from blood. This chain connects TRBV7-3 to TRBJ2-1, with D perhaps matching TRBD2 (6 bases). CDR3 loop: CASSLFSGNYNEQFF. The CDR3 DNA sequence: TGTGCCAGCAGCTTATTTAGCGGCAACTACAATGAGCAGTTCTTC.